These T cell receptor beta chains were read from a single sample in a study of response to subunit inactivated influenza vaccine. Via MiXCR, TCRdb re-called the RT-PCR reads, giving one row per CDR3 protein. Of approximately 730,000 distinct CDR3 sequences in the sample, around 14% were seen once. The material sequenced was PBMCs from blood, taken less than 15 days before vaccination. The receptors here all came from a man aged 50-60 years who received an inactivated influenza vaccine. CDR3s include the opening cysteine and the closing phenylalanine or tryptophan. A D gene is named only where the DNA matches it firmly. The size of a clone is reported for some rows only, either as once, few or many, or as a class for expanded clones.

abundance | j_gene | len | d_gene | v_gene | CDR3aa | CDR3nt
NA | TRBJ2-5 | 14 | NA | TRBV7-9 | CASSWRRRGETQYF | TGTGCCAGCAGCTGGAGGCGGAGGGGAGAGACCCAGTACTTC
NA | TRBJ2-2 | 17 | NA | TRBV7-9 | CASSPPVGGANTGELFF | TGTGCCAGCAGCCCCCCGGTTGGGGGGGCCAACACCGGGGAGCTGTTTTTT
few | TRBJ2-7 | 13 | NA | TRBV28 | CASRGVGLYEQYF | TGTGCCAGCAGGGGGGTAGGTCTCTACGAGCAGTACTTC
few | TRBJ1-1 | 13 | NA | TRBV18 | CASSSNRNTEAFF | TGTGCCAGCTCATCGAACAGGAACACTGAAGCTTTCTTT
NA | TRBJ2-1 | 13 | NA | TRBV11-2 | CASSSLPGNEQFF | TGTGCCAGCAGCAGCTTACCCGGGAATGAGCAGTTCTTC
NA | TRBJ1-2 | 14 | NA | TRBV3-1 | CASSHNQGYYGYTF | TGTGCCAGCAGCCATAACCAGGGGTACTATGGCTACACCTTC
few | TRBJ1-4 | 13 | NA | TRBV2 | CASSDAGREKLFF | TGTGCCAGCAGCGACGCCGGAAGGGAAAAACTGTTTTTT
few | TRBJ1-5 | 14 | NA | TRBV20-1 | CSAREGSPEQPQHF | TGCAGTGCTAGGGAGGGATCACCGGAACAGCCCCAGCATTTT
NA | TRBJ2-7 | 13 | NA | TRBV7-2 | CASSPTPPGEQYF | TGTGCCAGCAGCCCCACGCCGCCTGGAGAGCAGTACTTC
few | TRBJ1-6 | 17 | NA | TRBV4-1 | CASSQGQRSSYNSPLHF | TGCGCCAGCAGCCAAGGACAGAGGAGCTCCTATAATTCACCCCTCCACTTT
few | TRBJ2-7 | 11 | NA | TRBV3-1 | CASSQDTEQYF | TGTGCCAGCAGCCAAGATACCGAGCAGTACTTC
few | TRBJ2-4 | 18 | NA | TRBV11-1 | CASSLDRLSTTTKNIQYF | TGTGCCAGCAGCTTAGACCGGCTCAGCACCACGACCAAAAACATTCAGTACTTC
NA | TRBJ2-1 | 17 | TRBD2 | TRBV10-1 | CASSEHNLAGARDEQFF | TGCGCCAGCAGTGAGCATAACTTAGCGGGGGCCAGGGATGAGCAGTTCTTC
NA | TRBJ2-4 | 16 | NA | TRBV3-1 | CASSQGRSLAKNIQYF | TGTGCCAGCAGCCAAGGGAGATCACTAGCCAAAAACATTCAGTACTTC
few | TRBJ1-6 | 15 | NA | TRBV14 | CASSQVKWGNSPLHF | TGTGCCAGCAGCCAAGTGAAATGGGGAAATTCACCCCTCCACTTT
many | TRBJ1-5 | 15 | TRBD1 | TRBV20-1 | CSASPPRTGYQPQHF | TGCAGTGCATCTCCCCCTAGGACAGGGTATCAGCCCCAGCATTTT
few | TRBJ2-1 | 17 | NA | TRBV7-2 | CASSLAAVSGPYNEQFF | TGTGCCAGCAGCTTAGCGGCGGTCTCGGGGCCGTACAATGAGCAGTTCTTC
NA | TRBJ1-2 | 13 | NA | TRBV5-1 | CASSLDRVKGYTF | TGCGCCAGCAGCTTGGACAGGGTGAAGGGCTACACCTTC
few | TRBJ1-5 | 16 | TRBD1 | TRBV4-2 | CASSQEGGQGFQPQHF | TGTGCCAGCAGCCAAGAAGGGGGACAGGGGTTTCAGCCCCAGCATTTT
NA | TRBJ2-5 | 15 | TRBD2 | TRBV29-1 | CSVPGGVSYQETQYF | TGCAGCGTCCCGGGGGGGGTTTCGTACCAAGAGACCCAGTACTTC
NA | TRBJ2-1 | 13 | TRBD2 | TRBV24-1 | CATALGSGDKQFF | TGTGCCACCGCTCTGGGTAGCGGGGATAAGCAGTTCTTC
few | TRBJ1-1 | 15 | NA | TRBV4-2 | CASSQDGRGDTEAFF | TGTGCCAGCAGCCAAGACGGGAGGGGGGACACTGAAGCTTTCTTT
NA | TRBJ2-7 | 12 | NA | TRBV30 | CAWSPDRYEQYF | TGTGCCTGGAGTCCCGACAGGTACGAGCAGTACTTC
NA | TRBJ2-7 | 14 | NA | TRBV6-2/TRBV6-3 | CASSYSGAPGKQYF | TGTGCCAGCAGTTATAGCGGAGCCCCCGGCAAGCAGTACTTC
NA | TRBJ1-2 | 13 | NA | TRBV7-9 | CASSVRDKTGYTF | TGTGCCAGCAGCGTTCGGGACAAAACTGGCTACACCTTC
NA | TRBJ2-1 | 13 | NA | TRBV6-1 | CASSAYAPNEQFF | TGTGCCAGCAGTGCGTACGCCCCCAATGAGCAGTTCTTC
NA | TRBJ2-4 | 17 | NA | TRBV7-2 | CASSLVGGALAKNIQYF | TGTGCCAGCAGCTTAGTTGGGGGGGCCTTAGCCAAAAACATTCAGTACTTC
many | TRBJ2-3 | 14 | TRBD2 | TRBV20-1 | CSADGTSGGDTQYF | TGCAGTGCTGACGGGACTAGCGGGGGAGATACGCAGTATTTT
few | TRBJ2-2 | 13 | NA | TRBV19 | CASSPTQVGELFF | TGTGCCAGTAGTCCCACGCAGGTCGGGGAGCTGTTTTTT
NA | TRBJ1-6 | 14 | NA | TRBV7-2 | CASSFTVEDSPLHF | TGTGCCAGCAGCTTTACGGTGGAGGATTCACCCCTCCACTTT
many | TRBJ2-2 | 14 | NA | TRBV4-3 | CASSQETNTGELFF | TGCGCCAGCAGCCAAGAAACGAACACCGGGGAGCTGTTTTTT
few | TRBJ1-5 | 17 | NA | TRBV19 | CASSIVQGSTINQPQHF | TGTGCCAGTAGTATAGTTCAGGGGTCGACGATTAATCAGCCCCAGCATTTT
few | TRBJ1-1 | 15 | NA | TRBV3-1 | CASSQAESPQRGAFF | TGTGCCAGCAGCCAGGCGGAGAGTCCTCAGAGGGGAGCTTTCTTT
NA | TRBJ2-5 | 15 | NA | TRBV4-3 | CASSRGVGGGETQYF | TGCGCCAGCAGCCGCGGAGTGGGAGGTGGAGAGACCCAGTACTTC
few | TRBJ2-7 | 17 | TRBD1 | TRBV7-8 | CASSSRYRDRGGSEQYF | TGTGCCAGCAGCTCCCGATACCGGGACAGGGGGGGTTCCGAGCAGTACTTC